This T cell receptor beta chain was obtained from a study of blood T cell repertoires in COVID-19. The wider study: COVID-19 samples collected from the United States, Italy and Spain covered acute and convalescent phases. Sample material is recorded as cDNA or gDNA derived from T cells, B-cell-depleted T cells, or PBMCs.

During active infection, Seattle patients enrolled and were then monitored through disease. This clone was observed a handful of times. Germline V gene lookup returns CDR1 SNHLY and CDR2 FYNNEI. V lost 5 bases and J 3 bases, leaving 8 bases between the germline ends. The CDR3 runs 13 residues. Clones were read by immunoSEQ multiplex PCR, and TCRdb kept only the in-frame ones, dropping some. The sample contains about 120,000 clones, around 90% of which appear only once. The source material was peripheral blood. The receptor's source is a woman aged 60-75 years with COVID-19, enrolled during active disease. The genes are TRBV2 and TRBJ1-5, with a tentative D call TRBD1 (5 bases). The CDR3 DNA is TGTGCCAGCAGTCAGGACAACAATCAGCCCCAGCATTTT. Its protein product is CASSQDNNQPQHF.